Here is one TCR beta chain with its context. The antigen is undetermined. The data were obtained in a study of OX40 agonist ivuxolimab in advanced cancers. Study-level background: Patients were given ivuxolimab, an antibody that agonizes OX40 (CD134).

Germline V lookup: CDR1 SGHTS, CDR2 YDEGEE. The CDR3 is 12 amino acids. The germline V and J ends were trimmed by 7 bases and 8 bases, with 15 bases remaining between them. Clones were sequenced by immunoSEQ multiplex PCR, and TCRdb holds only the in-frame ones, with some missing. Of tens of thousands of clones in the sample, 75% to 90% are singletons; the top ten hold roughly 0.4%. Overall study findings and caveats: Low levels of normalized T-cell clonal expansion also appeared in some nonresponders.

This chain joins TRBV5-8 and TRBJ1-2; D is ambiguous. Sequencing used CD4+ or CD8+ T cells sorted from blood, obtained in a trial of the OX40 agonist ivuxolimab. The TCR originated in an adult with an advanced solid tumor such as melanoma, head and neck, liver or kidney cancer. The DNA of the CDR3 is TGTGCCAGCCGCCGGTTGACGTTAGGCTACACCTTC. Its protein is CASRRLTLGYTF.